Presented here are 29 T cell receptor beta chains from one specimen sequenced in a study of ipilimumab plus nivolumab after autologous stem cell transplantation. Method: immunoSEQ multiplex PCR; TCRdb's copy keeps in-frame clones and lacks some. The sample lists about 43,000 clones; about 88% were seen once. The input for sequencing was PBMCs, taken in a trial of ipilimumab plus nivolumab as post-transplant consolidation. Receptors originate from a male donor with multiple myeloma.

This clone was seen a handful of times. The CDR3 protein is CASSLNSKPLHF. CDR3 DNA sequence: TGTGCCAGCAGCTTAAACTCCAAGCCCCTCCACTTT. J is TRBJ1-6 and V is TRBV7-3; D unclear. Germline loops: CDR1 SGHTA, CDR2 FQGTGA. Trimming removed 1 base at V and 13 bases at J, with 8 bases between. The CDR3 is 12 amino acids.

The chain has TRBV7-9 and TRBJ2-1; possibly TRBD1 or TRBD2 for D (5 bases each). The CDR3 is 16 amino acids. The germline V and J ends were trimmed by 4 bases and 1 base, with 14 bases remaining between them. CDR1 SEHNR and CDR2 FQNEAQ come from the germline V gene (reference sequence). The CDR3 DNA follows: TGTGCCAGCAGCTCTCGGGGCCCCAAATCCTACAATGAGCAGTTCTTC. This gives the protein CASSSRGPKSYNEQFF.

This clone was seen only once. The V gene is TRBV19, the J gene TRBJ1-2; 11 bases line up with TRBD1. Germline loops: CDR1 LNHDA, CDR2 SQIVND (reference sequence). The ends lost 6 bases at V and 4 bases at J; junction bases unmatched: 10. This CDR3 comprises 16 residues. The CDR3 reads CASRPGQGVLTYGYTF. CDR3 nucleotides: TGTGCCAGTAGGCCGGGACAGGGGGTACTTACCTATGGCTACACCTTC. Complete variable domain (other parts from reference TRBV19 and TRBJ1-2): DGGITQSPKYLFRKEGQNVTLSCEQNLNHDAMYWYRQDPGQGLRLIYYSQIVNDFQKGDIAEGYSVSREKKESFPLTVTSAQKNPTAFYLCASRPGQGVLTYGYTFGSGTRLTVV.

This rearrangement joins TRBV12-1 to TRBJ1-5; the D call in the table, TRBD1, was not verified against the DNA. TRBV12-1 is recorded as a pseudogene. The CDR3 is 14 amino acids. In nucleotides, the CDR3 is TGTGCCAGCAGCCACAGGGGCCACGATCAGCCCCAGCATTTT. Translating it yields CASSHRGHDQPQHF.

This clone was recorded only once. The genes are TRBV19 and TRBJ2-3; 8 nucleotides line up with TRBD1. The V gene end was trimmed by 6 bases and the J gene end by 0 bases; junction bases not matched to a gene: 2. Per germline, CDR1 LNHDA and CDR2 SQIVND (reference sequence). The CDR3 runs 14 residues. The CDR3 DNA reads TGTGCCAGTAGGAGACAGGGGAGCACAGATACGCAGTATTTT. Its translation is CASRRQGSTDTQYF.

The J gene is TRBJ1-1, the V gene TRBV7-9; D may be TRBD1 (6 bases). Germline-derived CDR1 and CDR2 are SEHNR and FQNEAQ (reference sequence). The CDR3 is 15 amino acids. With 3 bases removed from V and 4 bases from J, the gap between germline ends came to 15 bases. This CDR3 is CASSFVVGGLTEAFF. CDR3 nucleotide sequence: TGTGCCAGCAGCTTTGTCGTTGGGGGCCTCACTGAAGCTTTCTTT.

V usage is TRBV9 and J usage is TRBJ2-1, with TRBD2 matching over 10 bases. V trimming: 0 bases; J trimming: 6 bases; junction bases outside the gene matches: 6. CDR1 SGDLS and CDR2 YYNGEE come from the germline V gene. The CDR3 extends over 16 amino acids. CDR3 protein: CASSVALAGASNEQFF. CDR3 DNA sequence: TGTGCCAGCAGCGTAGCGCTAGCGGGAGCCTCCAATGAGCAGTTCTTC.

V and J are TRBV18 and TRBJ1-4; 7 bases match TRBD1. This CDR3 spans 16 amino acids. After removal of 1 base from V and 7 bases from J, the junction contained 9 bases not matched to a gene. Per the germline V gene, CDR1 is KGHSH and CDR2 is LQKENI. The CDR3 spells CASSPQYTGVAEKLFF. CDR3 nucleotide sequence: TGTGCCAGCTCACCACAGTATACAGGGGTAGCTGAAAAACTGTTTTTT.

The V call is TRBV11-2, the J call TRBJ2-5; 7 bases line up with TRBD1. Germline V gene data show CDR1 as SGHAT and CDR2 as FQNNGV. The CDR3 runs to 11 residues. J was trimmed by 7 bases and V by 7 bases; bases with no gene match: 3. CDR3 bases: TGTGCCAGCACCCAGGGGGTGACCCAGTACTTC. Residues: CASTQGVTQYF.

The gene calls are TRBV2 and TRBJ1-2; 7 bases match TRBD1. This CDR3 has 13 amino acids. Trimming at V came to 9 bases and at J to 9 bases, leaving 13 bases not matched to a gene. In germline, CDR1 is SNHLY, CDR2 FYNNEI. The CDR3 DNA reads as TGTGCCAGTCGGGACAGCCCCTCGAACTGCTACACCTTC. This gives the protein CASRDSPSNCYTF.

J is TRBJ2-1 and V is TRBV7-2; 9 bases are a match to TRBD2. CDR3 size: 15 residues. With 1 base clipped from V and 4 bases from J, the junction kept 2 bases outside the gene matches. CDR1 and CDR2 from the germline V gene are SGHTA and FQGNSA. The CDR3 DNA is TGTGCCAGCAGCTTAGATAGCGGGGGATACAATGAGCAGTTCTTC. It encodes CASSLDSGGYNEQFF.

For the CDR3, the DNA is TGTGCCAGCAGCTTAGCTAGTGTGGGGTTCCGAAGCGAGCAGTACTTC. Translating it yields CASSLASVGFRSEQYF. The chain joins TRBV7-2 to TRBJ2-7, with D hard to call. The CDR3 is made up of 16 amino acids. The ends were cut back, 0 bases at V and 6 bases at J, with 18 bases in the middle. In germline, CDR1 is SGHTA, CDR2 FQGNSA. The full variable domain, in which reference TRBV7-2 and TRBJ2-7 provide the parts outside the CDR3, is GAGVSQSPSNKVTEKGKDVELRCDPISGHTALYWYRQSLGQGLEFLIYFQGNSAPDKSGLPSDRFSAERTGGSVSTLTIQRTQQEDSAVYLCASSLASVGFRSEQYFGPGTRLTVT.

This clone was observed once. The chain joins TRBV6-5 to TRBJ2-1, with 8 bases that match TRBD2. The V and J ends lost 7 bases and 9 bases, in that order; junction bases with no gene match: 8. In germline, CDR1 is MNHEY, CDR2 SVGAGI. The CDR3 contains 13 residues. The CDR3 region has the DNA TGTGCCAGCAAGCCCGGGACTAGTGGTGAGCAGTTCTTC. This gives the protein CASKPGTSGEQFF.

This chain joins TRBV6-5 and TRBJ2-7, with 10 bases identical to TRBD2. This CDR3 comprises 15 residues. Germline CDR1 is MNHEY and CDR2 is SVGAGI. V was pared by 2 bases and J by 3 bases, with 4 bases of the junction left unmatched. This chain's CDR3 is CASSYVAGGGYEQYF. The CDR3 DNA reads TGTGCCAGCAGTTACGTAGCGGGAGGAGGCTACGAGCAGTACTTC.

The chain has TRBV11-3 and TRBJ2-1, with D possibly called TRBD1 or TRBD2 (5 bases each). Trimming cost V 5 bases and J 8 bases, with 22 bases left between them. Germline CDR1 is SGHNT and CDR2 is YENEEA. The CDR3 totals 16 residues. In nucleotides, the CDR3 is TGTGCCAGCAGCCCCACCCTAAATTCAGGGACCCATGAGCAGTTCTTC. It translates to CASSPTLNSGTHEQFF.

This clone has just one count. This chain connects TRBV11-3 to TRBJ1-1; D is unresolved. V was clipped by 8 bases and J by 1 base, with 8 bases between them. This CDR3 region has 12 residues. From germline, CDR1 is SGHNT and CDR2 YENEEA. CDR3 in DNA: TGTGCCAGCCGTCGGGAGAACACTGAAGCTTTCTTT. Translating gives CASRRENTEAFF.

The chain recombines TRBV7-2 with TRBJ1-5; a weak D match, TRBD1 (6 bases). The germline CDR1 and CDR2 sequences are SGHTA and FQGNSA. V was cut by 6 bases and J by 1 base, with 16 bases left in between. CDR3 length: 16 amino acids. CDR3 bases: TGTGCCAGCAGTCGGGACAACGGAGGGAGCAATCAGCCCCAGCATTTT. Translated: CASSRDNGGSNQPQHF.

This chain joins TRBV6-5 and TRBJ2-7; D uncertain. The V gene lost 5 bases and the J gene lost 2 bases, with 13 bases spanning the gap. This CDR3 contains 14 residues. CDR1 and CDR2 (germline): MNHEY, SVGAGI. The CDR3 spells CASSLAQKTYEQYF. CDR3 DNA: TGTGCCAGCAGTCTTGCACAGAAGACCTACGAGCAGTACTTC.

The chain has TRBV28 and TRBJ2-7; no reliable D call. Germline assignment: CDR1 MDHEN and CDR2 SYDVKM. The CDR3 is made up of 12 amino acids. V was clipped by 3 bases and J by 5 bases, with 8 bases between them. The CDR3 DNA reads as TGTGCCAGCAGTTTCCGAATGGACGAGCAGTACTTC. Its translation is CASSFRMDEQYF.

The chain has TRBV18 and TRBJ1-1; tentative D call: TRBD1 (5 bases). The V end was cut by 0 bases, the J end by 6 bases, with 8 bases between. The CDR3 runs 13 residues. The germline V gene encodes CDR1 KGHSH and CDR2 LQKENI. As DNA, the CDR3 is TGTGCCAGCTCACCACCTGGAGGGGCTGAAGCTTTCTTT. This gives the protein CASSPPGGAEAFF.

The chain carries TRBV29-1 and TRBJ2-1; no clear D. V lost 2 bases, J lost 9 bases, and 11 bases lay in between. The CDR3 is made up of 12 amino acids. Germline V gene lookup returns CDR1 SQVTM and CDR2 ANQGSEA. As DNA, the CDR3 is TGCAGCGTTGAAAAAGCTACAATTGAGCAGTTCTTC. It specifies CSVEKATIEQFF.

J is TRBJ2-2 and V is TRBV5-1, with D possibly matching TRBD2 (5 bases). The CDR3 extends over 15 amino acids. V dropped 4 bases and J dropped 1 base, with 11 bases sitting between them. In germline, CDR1 is SGHRS, CDR2 YFSETQ. The CDR3 spells CASSLVGLNTGELFF. In DNA, the CDR3 is TGCGCCAGCAGCCTCGTCGGACTGAACACCGGGGAGCTGTTTTTT.

The chain joins TRBV29-1 to TRBJ2-3, with 16 bases identical to TRBD2. This CDR3 has 16 residues. V shed 6 bases and J 5 bases; nucleotides not matched to a gene: 8. Germline-derived CDR1 and CDR2 are SQVTM and ANQGSEA. The CDR3 DNA reads as TGCAGCGTGATGGGGACTAGCGGGGGGGCCAGAGATACGCAGTATTTT. Its protein is CSVMGTSGGARDTQYF.

V gene TRBV19 combines with J gene TRBJ2-1; TRBD1 matches 8 bases. This CDR3 is built from 14 residues. The junction had 6 bases not matched to a gene; V was cut back by 8 bases and J by 3 bases. Germline values: CDR1 LNHDA, CDR2 SQIVND (reference sequence). The CDR3 DNA is TGTGCCAGTTCAGGGGGCGGTATCTACAATGAGCAGTTCTTC. Its protein is CASSGGGIYNEQFF.

V and J are TRBV28 and TRBJ2-5; D uncertain. Trimming cost V 3 bases and J 2 bases, with 10 bases left between them. The CDR3 runs to 14 residues. CDR1 is MDHEN, CDR2 SYDVKM, per germline. The CDR3 is CASSFPSIQETQYF. CDR3 coding DNA: TGTGCCAGCAGTTTTCCGTCCATACAAGAGACCCAGTACTTC.

The chain is built from TRBV28 and TRBJ1-5; no clear D. The CDR3 loop spans 12 amino acids. V shed 7 bases and J shed 5 bases, with 9 bases lying between them. The germline V gene encodes CDR1 MDHEN and CDR2 SYDVKM. The CDR3 region is CASTSSDQPQHF. CDR3 coding DNA: TGTGCCAGCACCTCAAGCGATCAGCCCCAGCATTTT.

CDR3 residues: CASMPSWGLAGGETQYF. Written as DNA, the CDR3 is TGTGCCAGCATGCCAAGTTGGGGACTAGCGGGGGGAGAGACCCAGTACTTC. This chain connects TRBV11-1 to TRBJ2-5; 15 positions agree with TRBD2. The length of the CDR3 is 17 residues. Looked up from germline, CDR1 is SGHAT and CDR2 is FQDESV (reference sequence). V trimming: 7 bases; J trimming: 4 bases; junction bases outside the gene matches: 10. Complete variable domain (other parts from reference TRBV11-1 and TRBJ2-5): EAEVAQSPRYKITEKSQAVAFWCDPISGHATLYWYRQILGQGPELLVQFQDESVVDDSQLPKDRFSAERLKGVDSTLKIQPAELGDSAMYLCASMPSWGLAGGETQYFGPGTRLLVL.

The chain joins TRBV7-9 to TRBJ2-5; D call uncertain. The germline CDR1 and CDR2 sequences are SEHNR and FQNEAQ (reference sequence). CDR3 length equals 13 residues. Trimming shortened V by 8 bases and J by 2 bases, and 12 bases separated the two germline ends. CDR3 protein: CASSERSQETQYF. CDR3 DNA: TGTGCCAGCTCTGAGCGTTCTCAAGAGACCCAGTACTTC. Variable domain in full (rest from reference TRBV7-9 and TRBJ2-5): DTGVSQNPRHKITKRGQNVTFRCDPISEHNRLYWYRQTLGQGPEFLTYFQNEAQLEKSRLLSDRFSAERPKGSFSTLEIQRTEQGDSAMYLCASSERSQETQYFGPGTRLLVL.

This rearrangement joins TRBV5-1 to TRBJ2-2, with 8 bases aligning to TRBD2. The junction had 5 bases not matched to a gene; V was cut back by 4 bases and J by 0 bases. Germline V gene lookup returns CDR1 SGHRS and CDR2 YFSETQ. CDR3 length: 16 residues. The CDR3 DNA is TGCGCCAGCAGCGGGGCGGGAGGCGCGAACACCGGGGAGCTGTTTTTT. Its translation: CASSGAGGANTGELFF.